This note documents a single T cell receptor (beta chain) sequence. The antigen remains undetermined. This sample was taken from a study of beta chain features in type 1 diabetes. Sequencing targeted expressed TCRB transcripts, as all isolated RNA had been reverse transcribed. This table comes from immunoSEQ multiplex PCR, and its TCRdb copy is limited to in-frame clones, with some not included. The sample yields approximately 360,000 clones, over 10% seen once. General study findings and limits: Moderately but significantly shorter TCRB CDR3s were found in Type 1 diabetes patients in all four CD4+ subsets.

V gave up 1 base and J gave up 8 bases; unmatched junction bases: 2. Germline V gene sequence: CDR1 LNHDA, CDR2 SQIVND (reference sequence). This CDR3 is 13 amino acids long. Material: naive CD4+ T cells from blood. V is TRBV19 and J is TRBJ1-1, with 9 nucleotides matching TRBD1. This sequence was found in a woman between 18 and 30 years old with type 1 diabetes. The CDR3 DNA is TGTGCCAGTAGTATAGTGGGGACAGGGGAAGCTTTCTTT. Amino acids: CASSIVGTGEAFF. Looking up the rest from reference TRBV19 and TRBJ1-1 gives the full variable domain: DGGITQSPKYLFRKEGQNVTLSCEQNLNHDAMYWYRQDPGQGLRLIYYSQIVNDFQKGDIAEGYSVSREKKESFPLTVTSAQKNPTAFYLCASSIVGTGEAFFGQGTRLTVV.